These T cell receptor beta chains were read from a single sample in a study of T cell responses to AZD1222 COVID-19 vaccine. Sequenced by immunoSEQ multiplex PCR; TCRdb stores in-frame clones only, minus some. The sample contains 130,000 or so clones, around 93% of which appear only once. The source material was peripheral blood, sampled on day 0 of AZD1222 vaccination. The receptor set was obtained from an adult in good health. Each CDR3 is given with its conserved first and last residue. D genes are given only for firm matches. Size values are once, few and many counts, or a class for expanded clones, and some rows have none.

J | V | D | size | length | CDR3 | DNA
TRBJ2-3 | TRBV9 | NA | NA | 15 | CASSVVGDRTDTQYF | TGTGCCAGCAGCGTAGTGGGCGATCGCACAGATACGCAGTATTTT
TRBJ1-4 | TRBV27 | NA | NA | 13 | CASSLSGFEKLFF | TGTGCCAGCAGTTTATCAGGGTTCGAAAAACTGTTTTTT
TRBJ2-1 | TRBV6-1 | NA | NA | 14 | CASSEVFGGNEQFF | TGTGCCAGCAGTGAAGTATTTGGGGGCAATGAGCAGTTCTTC
TRBJ1-3 | TRBV9 | NA | NA | 19 | CASSVATQASPISGNTIYF | TGTGCCAGCAGCGTAGCTACCCAAGCGAGCCCGATCTCTGGAAACACCATATATTTT
TRBJ2-1 | TRBV6-5 | NA | NA | 14 | CASMRSQASYEQFF | TGTGCCAGCATGAGGTCGCAGGCCTCATATGAGCAGTTCTTC
TRBJ2-7 | TRBV10-3 | NA | NA | 13 | CAISEMGAYEQYF | TGTGCCATCAGTGAGATGGGTGCCTACGAGCAGTACTTC
TRBJ1-5 | TRBV2 | TRBD1 | NA | 14 | CASRLTGSRQPQHF | TGTGCCAGCAGGCTGACAGGGAGTCGGCAGCCCCAGCATTTT
TRBJ1-2 | TRBV6-5 | NA | NA | 14 | CASSVREGQGGYTF | TGTGCCAGCAGCGTAAGGGAGGGGCAGGGGGGCTACACCTTC
TRBJ2-5 | TRBV28 | NA | NA | 15 | CASKGGTRLLETQYF | TGTGCCAGCAAGGGGGGGACTCGCTTGTTGGAGACCCAGTACTTC
TRBJ1-6 | TRBV27 | NA | NA | 15 | CASSLSGRGWSPLHF | TGTGCCAGCAGTTTATCGGGGAGGGGTTGGTCACCCCTCCACTTT
TRBJ2-3 | TRBV30 | TRBD2 | NA | 15 | CAWSSGSGRADTQYF | TGTGCCTGGAGTTCGGGTAGCGGGAGAGCAGATACGCAGTATTTT
TRBJ1-2 | TRBV19 | NA | NA | 13 | CASSMGGRYGYTF | TGTGCCAGTAGTATGGGCGGGCGTTATGGCTACACCTTC
TRBJ1-4 | TRBV6-1 | TRBD1 | NA | 17 | CASSVGGAGITNEKLFF | TGTGCCAGCAGTGTAGGGGGCGCGGGGATAACTAATGAAAAACTGTTTTTT
TRBJ1-5 | TRBV19 | TRBD1 | once | 13 | CASRNTGARPQHF | TGTGCCAGCCGAAATACAGGGGCACGGCCCCAGCATTTT
TRBJ2-1 | TRBV5-1 | TRBD1 | once | 15 | CASSLVLQGGNEQFF | TGCGCCAGCAGCTTGGTGTTACAGGGGGGCAATGAGCAGTTCTTC
TRBJ2-7 | TRBV10-3 | TRBD1 | NA | 13 | CAISAGQGLEQYF | TGTGCCATCAGTGCGGGACAGGGGCTCGAGCAGTACTTC
TRBJ1-2 | TRBV6-6 | NA | NA | 12 | CASSYNQDGYTF | TGTGCCAGCAGTTACAACCAGGATGGCTACACCTTC
TRBJ1-6 | TRBV9 | NA | NA | 16 | CASSVGPPGGNSPLHF | TGTGCCAGCAGCGTAGGTCCCCCGGGTGGCAATTCACCCCTCCACTTT
TRBJ2-1 | TRBV11-2 | TRBD1 | NA | 16 | CASSVRGWDRNNEQFF | TGTGCCAGCAGCGTTAGAGGGTGGGACAGAAACAATGAGCAGTTCTTC
TRBJ2-7 | TRBV5-1 | TRBD1 | NA | 14 | CASSYGQGTYEQYF | TGCGCCAGCAGCTACGGACAGGGTACCTACGAGCAGTACTTC
TRBJ1-6 | TRBV9 | NA | NA | 17 | CASSVIAGASDNSPLHF | TGTGCCAGCAGCGTAATAGCGGGGGCCTCTGATAATTCACCCCTCCACTTT
TRBJ2-1 | TRBV18 | NA | NA | 17 | CASSPNRGSSTYNEQFF | TGTGCCAGCTCACCGAACCGAGGCAGTTCGACCTACAATGAGCAGTTCTTC
TRBJ1-2 | TRBV28 | TRBD1 | NA | 14 | CASSLGTGNYGYTF | TGTGCCAGCAGTTTAGGGACAGGGAACTATGGCTACACCTTC
TRBJ2-5 | TRBV5-6 | NA | few | 13 | CASSLLGVETQYF | TGTGCCAGCAGCTTGTTGGGGGTGGAGACCCAGTACTTC
TRBJ1-1 | TRBV29-1 | NA | NA | 15 | CSVETLKQGGTEAFF | TGCAGCGTTGAAACCTTGAAGCAGGGCGGCACTGAAGCTTTCTTT
TRBJ1-1 | TRBV2 | NA | NA | 13 | CASTPGGWTEAFF | TGTGCCAGCACCCCAGGAGGGTGGACTGAAGCTTTCTTT
TRBJ2-1 | TRBV6-5 | NA | NA | 15 | CASSLGGGRPTEQFF | TGTGCCAGCAGCCTGGGGGGGGGCCGTCCGACGGAGCAGTTCTTC
TRBJ1-1 | TRBV29-1 | TRBD1 | NA | 13 | CSVGEYRGTEAFF | TGCAGCGTTGGAGAATACAGGGGGACTGAAGCTTTCTTT
TRBJ2-1 | TRBV3-1/TRBV3-2 | TRBD1 | once | 17 | CASSNWTGDVFLNEQFF | TGTGCCAGCAGCAACTGGACAGGGGACGTTTTCCTCAATGAGCAGTTCTTC
TRBJ2-5 | TRBV28 | TRBD1 | NA | 16 | CASSPRGTGGQETQYF | TGTGCCAGCAGTCCCCGCGGGACAGGGGGCCAAGAGACCCAGTACTTC
TRBJ2-1 | TRBV18 | TRBD2 | NA | 21 | CASSPGILAGGPNVASYEQFF | TGTGCCAGCTCACCGGGGATTCTAGCGGGAGGGCCAAATGTAGCATCCTATGAGCAGTTCTTC
TRBJ1-1 | TRBV5-1 | NA | NA | 15 | CASSLDAGSFAEAFF | TGCGCCAGCAGCTTGGACGCAGGGTCCTTTGCTGAAGCTTTCTTT
TRBJ1-2 | TRBV27 | NA | NA | 14 | CASSPGGGAVGYTF | TGTGCCAGCAGTCCGGGCGGAGGGGCGGTTGGCTACACCTTC
TRBJ2-3 | TRBV6-6 | NA | NA | 15 | CASSYLPDTTDTQYF | TGTGCCAGCAGTTACCTTCCGGACACCACAGATACGCAGTATTTT
TRBJ1-6 | TRBV6-5 | NA | NA | 12 | CASSRTGSPLHF | TGTGCCAGCAGTCGAACAGGGTCACCCCTCCACTTT
TRBJ1-5 | TRBV12-3/TRBV12-4 | NA | NA | 13 | CASSLELNQPQHF | TGTGCCAGCAGTTTGGAATTAAATCAGCCCCAGCATTTT
TRBJ2-3 | TRBV7-3 | NA | NA | 14 | CASSRGTSTDTQYF | TGTGCCAGCAGCCGAGGTACGAGCACAGATACGCAGTATTTT
TRBJ1-1 | TRBV10-3 | NA | NA | 12 | CAIREGESEAFF | TGTGCCATCAGGGAGGGGGAGAGTGAAGCTTTCTTT
TRBJ2-3 | TRBV6-5 | NA | once | 13 | CASSWTATDTQYF | TGTGCCAGCAGTTGGACAGCCACAGATACGCAGTATTTT
TRBJ2-3 | TRBV11-3 | TRBD2 | few | 15 | CASSPRASGMHTQYF | TGTGCCAGCAGCCCGAGGGCTAGCGGGATGCACACGCAGTATTTT
TRBJ2-3 | TRBV18 | NA | NA | 11 | CASGDTDTQYF | TGTGCCAGCGGCGACACAGATACGCAGTATTTT
TRBJ2-7 | TRBV6-5 | TRBD1 | NA | 15 | CASRFGQGSSYEQYF | TGTGCCAGCAGATTCGGACAGGGGTCATCCTACGAGCAGTACTTC
TRBJ1-5 | TRBV3-1/TRBV3-2 | NA | NA | 13 | CASSQNRNQPQHF | TGTGCCAGCAGCCAAAACAGAAATCAGCCCCAGCATTTT
TRBJ2-1 | TRBV7-9 | NA | NA | 15 | CASSLIGTDINEQFF | TGTGCCAGCAGCTTAATCGGGACGGATATCAATGAGCAGTTCTTC
TRBJ2-7 | TRBV6-5 | TRBD1 | NA | 14 | CASIPGRGRWEQYF | TGTGCCAGCATACCGGGCAGGGGGCGATGGGAGCAGTACTTC
TRBJ2-3 | TRBV9 | NA | NA | 19 | CASSVVGRLLNPRTDTQYF | TGTGCCAGCAGCGTAGTGGGTCGATTGCTAAATCCCCGCACAGATACGCAGTATTTT
TRBJ1-1 | TRBV19 | TRBD1 | NA | 15 | CASRPDRGMNTEAFF | TGTGCCAGTAGACCGGACAGGGGAATGAACACTGAAGCTTTCTTT
TRBJ1-1 | TRBV11-2 | NA | once | 14 | CASSAIRGRYEAFF | TGTGCCAGCAGCGCCATTAGGGGACGGTATGAAGCTTTCTTT